The sequence of this T cell receptor (beta chain) was determined in a study of Graves' ophthalmopathy and Graves' hyperthyroidism (dated by TCRdb to the late 2010s). General notes on the study: Stable hyperthyroidism was defined as no progression to ophthalmopathy within 18 months of follow-up. The study used signatures of the TCR beta repertoire to tell Graves' ophthalmopathy apart from Graves' hyperthyroidism and to predict which patients would progress to ophthalmopathy. In total, approximately 130 blood samples were TCR-sequenced: around 42 ophthalmopathy, 75 hyperthyroidism and some 17 hyperthyroidism-to-ophthalmopathy patients. To explore V-J signatures that separate ophthalmopathy from hyperthyroidism, a discovery set of more than 95 patients was enrolled, consisting of 40 to 45 with ophthalmopathy and fewer than 60 with stable hyperthyroidism. For independent validation, a separate cohort was made up of around 18 hyperthyroidism patients plus 17 patients who later progressed from hyperthyroidism to ophthalmopathy. In over 5 hyperthyroidism patients, the T-cell repertoires found in thyroid tissue were compared with those found in blood. After sampling, hyperthyroidism patients received methimazole starting at 30 mg daily, and ophthalmopathy patients received high-dose intravenous methylprednisolone. General conclusions and limits of the study: Sample size was not predetermined statistically, and investigators were not blinded to group allocation. Ophthalmopathy was separated from stable hyperthyroidism by the 13-signature model with about 85% sensitivity and around 81% specificity in cross-validation and with 80%/75% in the test set. Most expanded thyroid clonotypes with frequency above 0.001 were also detected in blood, suggesting blood repertoires may reflect the thyroid immune response. In validation, the model predicted ophthalmopathy progression with over 60% sensitivity and roughly 72% specificity; around twelve predicted patients were CT-confirmed with GO in a median of about 7.1 months.

From cysteine to phenylalanine, the CDR3 is 14 amino acids long. Of the read, only the CDR3 DNA is kept; its 42 bases are in frame from base 1. V and J are truncated by 7 bases and 5 bases respectively, leaving an intervening sequence of 14 bases. The CDR1 and CDR2 encoded by the germline V gene are MNHEY and SVGAGI. This clonotype was counted only a few times. Its cognate antigen has yet to be identified. Base qualities were left out, and no much larger clone turns up one base away. TCR beta CDR3 regions were amplified from RNA transcripts for repertoire sequencing. The first round of RT-PCR was done with HTBI primers and the Qiagen OneStep RT-PCR kit, and was followed by a second round of multiplex PCR, then size selection and purification. The libraries underwent paired-end sequencing with 100 bp reads on an Illumina HiSeq2000. As for how the authors treated the data: Reads were processed with SOAPnuke, discarding reads with adapters, uncalled bases, mean Phred below 15, or no exact constant-primer or identifier match. High-quality paired reads were merged with COPE v1.2.5. Each unique nucleotide sequence was treated as a clonotype, and MiTCR v1.1 was used to align the clonotypes to the IMGT TRB V, D and J references. The analysis was limited to V-J combinations with a frequency above 0.0001, which together covered approximately 99% of the repertoires. For each V-J combination, a TCR clonal expansion and chaos score was defined as the ratio of F50 clonal expansion to chaos observed in the TCRdist matrix. Welch's t-statistics and random forest were used to narrow the features down to about twelve V-J combinations, which were then fed into a naive Bayes classifier. The similarity between thyroid and blood repertoires was quantified using the Morisita-Horn index. TCRdb ran its own pipeline on the public reads, namely fastp trimming at Q25 and MiXCR clone calling, and kept in-frame beta chains. Identical CDR3 protein sequences are pooled into one entry, listed with their most common genes and DNA. These V and J calls are TCRdb output, not the study's own analysis. Across this sample there are roughly 1.1 million distinct CDR3 sequences, with roughly 35% seen only once. In total, the top ten clones hold more than 9.5% of the sample.

Patients with hyperthyroidism were aged 18 to 65 years, had been newly diagnosed, and had a disease duration of less than 2 months. Anyone with other autoimmune diseases, uncontrolled infections, pregnancy or lactation was excluded from the study. Diagnosis relied on clinical symptoms, serum thyroxine, TRAb, thyroid ultrasound and orbital computed tomography. Total RNA was extracted using Trizol reagent, and RNA quality was checked on an Agilent 2100 Bioanalyzer. The receptor's source is an adult man with Graves' hyperthyroidism. Specimen: peripheral blood or thyroid tissue (not recorded which). The sequence is built from TRBV6-5 and TRBJ1-4; 5 matching bases give a weak D call of TRBD1. CDR3 reads: CASNRGHQNEKLFF. The DNA sequence follows: TGTGCCAGCAATCGAGGACACCAGAATGAAAAACTGTTTTTT.